This TCR beta chain was profiled in a study of cytomegalovirus exposure and HLA in healthy donors. About the study: Later, an analysis reported that the 110 or so validation repertoires had used the same platform as the approximately 680 first-cohort repertoires.

This CDR3 spans 15 amino acids. Trimming at V came to 5 bases and at J to 5 bases, leaving 8 bases not matched to a gene. Germline CDR1 reads SGHNT; CDR2 reads YENEEA. This clone showed up just a few times. Its matching antigen is unknown. Regarding the study as a whole: Under in vitro conditions, a few CMV-associated chains were confirmed as specific for CMV antigens. Altogether, 160 or so TCR beta chains were recorded as cytomegalovirus-associated. Accounts indicate the classifier identified cytomegalovirus status with strong specificity and sensitivity.

Repertoires were generated with immunoSEQ multiplex PCR, while TCRdb's copy carries only in-frame clones and drops some. Of 200,000 to 300,000 clones in the sample, around 88% are singletons; the top ten hold around 1.2%. The receptor was derived from a woman aged 25 to 39 in good health and CMV-seropositive. The sequenced sample consisted of PBMCs. This chain connects TRBV11-3 to TRBJ2-7; TRBD2 aligns across 11 bases. This CDR3 is CASSRTSGSSHEQYF. The CDR3 nucleotides read TGTGCCAGCAGCCGTACTAGCGGGAGTTCCCACGAGCAGTACTTC.